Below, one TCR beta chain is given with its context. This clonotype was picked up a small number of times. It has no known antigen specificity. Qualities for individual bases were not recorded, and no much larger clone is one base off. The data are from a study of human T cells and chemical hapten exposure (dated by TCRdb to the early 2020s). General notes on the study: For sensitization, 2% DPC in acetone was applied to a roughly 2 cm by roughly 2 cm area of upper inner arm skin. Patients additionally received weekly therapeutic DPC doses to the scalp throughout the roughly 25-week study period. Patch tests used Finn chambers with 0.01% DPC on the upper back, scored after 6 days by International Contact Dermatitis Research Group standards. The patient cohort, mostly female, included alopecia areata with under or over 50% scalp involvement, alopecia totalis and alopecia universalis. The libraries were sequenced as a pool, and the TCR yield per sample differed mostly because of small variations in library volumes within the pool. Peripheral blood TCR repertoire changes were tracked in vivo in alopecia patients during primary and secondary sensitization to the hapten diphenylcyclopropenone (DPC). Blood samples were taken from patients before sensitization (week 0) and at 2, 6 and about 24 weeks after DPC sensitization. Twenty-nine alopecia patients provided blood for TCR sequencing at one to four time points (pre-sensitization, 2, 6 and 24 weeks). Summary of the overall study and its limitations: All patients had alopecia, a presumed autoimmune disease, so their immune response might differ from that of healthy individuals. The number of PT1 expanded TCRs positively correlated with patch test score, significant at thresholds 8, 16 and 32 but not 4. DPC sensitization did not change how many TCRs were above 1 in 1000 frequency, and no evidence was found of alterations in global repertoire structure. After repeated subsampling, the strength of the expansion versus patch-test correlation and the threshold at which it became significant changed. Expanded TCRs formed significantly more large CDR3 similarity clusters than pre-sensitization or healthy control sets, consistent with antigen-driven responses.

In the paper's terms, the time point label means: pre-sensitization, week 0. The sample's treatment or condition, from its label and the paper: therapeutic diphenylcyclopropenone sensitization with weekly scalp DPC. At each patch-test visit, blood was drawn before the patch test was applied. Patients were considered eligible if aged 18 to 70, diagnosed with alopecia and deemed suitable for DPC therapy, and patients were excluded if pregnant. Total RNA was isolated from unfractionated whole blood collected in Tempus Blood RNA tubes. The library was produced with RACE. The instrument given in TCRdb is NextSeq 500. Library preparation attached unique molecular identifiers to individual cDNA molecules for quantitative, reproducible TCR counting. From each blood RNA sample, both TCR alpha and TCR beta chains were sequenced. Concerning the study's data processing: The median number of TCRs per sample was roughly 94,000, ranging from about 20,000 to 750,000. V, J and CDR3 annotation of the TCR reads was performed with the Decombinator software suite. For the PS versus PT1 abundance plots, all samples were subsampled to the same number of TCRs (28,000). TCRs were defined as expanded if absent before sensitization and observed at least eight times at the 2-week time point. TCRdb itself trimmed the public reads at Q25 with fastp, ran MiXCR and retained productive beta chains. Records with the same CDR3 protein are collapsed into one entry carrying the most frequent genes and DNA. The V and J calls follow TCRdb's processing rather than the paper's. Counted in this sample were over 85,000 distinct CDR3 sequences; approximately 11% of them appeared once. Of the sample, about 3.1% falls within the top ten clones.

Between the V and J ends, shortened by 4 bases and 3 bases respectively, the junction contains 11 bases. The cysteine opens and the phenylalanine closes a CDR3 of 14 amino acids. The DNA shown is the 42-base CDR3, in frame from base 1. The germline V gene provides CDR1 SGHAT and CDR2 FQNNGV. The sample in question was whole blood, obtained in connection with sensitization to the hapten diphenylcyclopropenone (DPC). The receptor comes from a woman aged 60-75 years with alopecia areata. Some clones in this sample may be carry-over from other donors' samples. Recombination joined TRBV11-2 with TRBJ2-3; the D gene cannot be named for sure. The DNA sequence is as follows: TGTGCCAGCAGCTCTGGGTCATGGACAGATACGCAGTATTTT. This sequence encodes CASSSGSWTDTQYF. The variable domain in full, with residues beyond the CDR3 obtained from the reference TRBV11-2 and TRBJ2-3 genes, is EAGVAQSPRYKIIEKRQSVAFWCNPISGHATLYWYQQILGQGPKLLIQFQNNGVVDDSQLPKDRFSAERLKGVDSTLKIQPAKLEDSAVYLCASSSGSWTDTQYFGPGTRLTVL.